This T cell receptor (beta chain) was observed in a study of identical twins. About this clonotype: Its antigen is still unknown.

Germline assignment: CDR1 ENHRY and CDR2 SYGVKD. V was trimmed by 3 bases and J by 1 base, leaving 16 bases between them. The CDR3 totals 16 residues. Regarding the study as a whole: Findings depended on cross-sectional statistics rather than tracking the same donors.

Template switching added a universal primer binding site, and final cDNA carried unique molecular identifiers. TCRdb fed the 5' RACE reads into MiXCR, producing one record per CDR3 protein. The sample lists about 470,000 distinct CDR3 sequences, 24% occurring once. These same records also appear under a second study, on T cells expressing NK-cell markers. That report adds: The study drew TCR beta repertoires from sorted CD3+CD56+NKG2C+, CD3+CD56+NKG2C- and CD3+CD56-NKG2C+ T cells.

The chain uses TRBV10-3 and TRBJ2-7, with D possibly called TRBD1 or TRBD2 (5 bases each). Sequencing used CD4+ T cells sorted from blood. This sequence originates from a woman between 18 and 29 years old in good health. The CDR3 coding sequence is TGTGCCATCAGTGACCCCGGGACGGGGAGATCCTACGAGCAGTACTTC. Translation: CAISDPGTGRSYEQYF.